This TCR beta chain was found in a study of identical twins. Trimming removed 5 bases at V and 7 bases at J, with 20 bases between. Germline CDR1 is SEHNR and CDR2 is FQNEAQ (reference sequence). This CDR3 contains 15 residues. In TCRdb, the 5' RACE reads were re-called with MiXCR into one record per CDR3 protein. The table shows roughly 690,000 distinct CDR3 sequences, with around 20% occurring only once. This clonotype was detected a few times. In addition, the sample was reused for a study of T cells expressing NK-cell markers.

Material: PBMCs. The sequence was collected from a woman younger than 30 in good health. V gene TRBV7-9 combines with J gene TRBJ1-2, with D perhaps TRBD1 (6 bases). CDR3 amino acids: CASSASVTGYSGYTF. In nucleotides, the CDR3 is TGTGCCAGCAGCGCATCGGTTACAGGGTATTCTGGCTACACCTTC.